In this sample, the clone carrying this T cell receptor beta chain turned up a few times. V lost 0 bases and J lost 4, with 7 bases in between. Germline V CDR1 and CDR2: MGHRA, YSYEKL. The CDR3 is 14 amino acids. These data originate in a study of cytomegalovirus exposure and HLA in healthy donors. The PCR employed 60 Vbeta primers together with 13 Jbeta primers. Measured with immunoSEQ multiplex PCR; TCRdb has only the in-frame clones, and not every one. The sample yields roughly 120,000 clones, around 77% seen once. This TCR derives from a man between 18 and 35 years old in good health and CMV-seropositive. The chain combines TRBV4-1 with TRBJ1-5, with D unresolved. The specimen was PBMCs. The CDR3 coding sequence is TGCGCCAGCAGCCAAGAACAGACGAATCAGCCCCAGCATTTT. Encoded protein: CASSQEQTNQPQHF.